What follows are 11 T cell receptor beta chains derived from one specimen sequenced in a study of T cell responses to AZD1222 COVID-19 vaccine. Using immunoSEQ multiplex PCR, the repertoire was profiled, and TCRdb retains in-frame clones only, with some absent. The table records 130,000 or so clones, 92% of them present only once. The source material was peripheral blood, sampled on day 0 of AZD1222 vaccination. The receptors shown here come from an adult in good health.

The rearrangement links TRBV27 to TRBJ2-7, with D unresolved. The CDR3 spans 12 residues. Germline-derived CDR1 and CDR2 are MNHEY and SMNVEV (reference sequence). V gave up 7 bases and J gave up 3 bases, with 10 bases separating them. The CDR3 region is CASTSLGYEQYF. The CDR3 DNA reads TGTGCCAGCACCTCCCTAGGCTACGAGCAGTACTTC.

The J gene is TRBJ1-3, the V gene TRBV30, with D possibly matching TRBD1 (6 bases). CDR1 GTSNPN and CDR2 SVGIG come from the germline V gene (reference sequence). The CDR3 covers 14 residues. The V gene lost 2 bases and the J gene lost 4 bases, with 12 bases spanning the gap. The CDR3 here is CAWSTQGFGNTIYF. In nucleotides, the CDR3 is TGTGCCTGGAGTACGCAGGGGTTCGGAAACACCATATATTTT.

V is TRBV7-8 and J is TRBJ1-5; D unresolved. Germline V gene lookup returns CDR1 SGHVS and CDR2 FQNEAQ. This CDR3 has 14 residues. V was trimmed by 4 bases and J by 1 base, leaving 8 bases between them. The CDR3 loop is CASSSGPSNQPQHF. The CDR3, as DNA: TGTGCCAGCAGCTCCGGGCCCAGCAATCAGCCCCAGCATTTT.

The rearrangement links TRBV24-1 to TRBJ2-1; 7 nucleotides align to TRBD1. CDR1 KGHDR and CDR2 SFDVKD come from the germline V gene. J lost 3 bases, V lost 2 bases, and 0 bases had no gene match. The CDR3 runs 14 residues. CDR3 protein: CATSDWDSYNEQFF. The CDR3 nucleotides read TGTGCCACCAGTGATTGGGACAGCTACAATGAGCAGTTCTTC.

The chain carries TRBV2 and TRBJ2-2; the D gene is possibly TRBD1 (5 bases). The CDR3 length is 15 residues. Germline V lookup: CDR1 SNHLY, CDR2 FYNNEI. V shed 4 bases and J shed 5 bases, with 14 bases lying between them. The CDR3 reads CASSVGQGHTGELFF. CDR3 nucleotide sequence: TGTGCCAGCAGTGTAGGGCAGGGCCATACCGGGGAGCTGTTTTTT. Variable domain in full (rest from reference TRBV2 and TRBJ2-2): EPEVTQTPSHQVTQMGQEVILRCVPISNHLYFYWYRQILGQKVEFLVSFYNNEISEKSEIFDDQFSVERPDGSNFTLKIRSTKLEDSAMYFCASSVGQGHTGELFFGEGSRLTVL.

For the CDR3, the DNA is TGCAGTGCTAGTTACGGGGTTAGCTCCTACGAGCAGTACTTC. Protein product: CSASYGVSSYEQYF. The rearrangement links TRBV20-1 to TRBJ2-7, with a weak D call TRBD2 (5 bases). The ends were cut back, 3 bases at V and 0 bases at J, with 12 bases in the middle. Germline-derived CDR1 and CDR2 are DFQATT and SNEGSKA (reference sequence). The CDR3 spans 14 residues.

The V call is TRBV7-3, the J call TRBJ2-3, with TRBD2 identical over 9 bases. The CDR3 contains 18 residues. Germline V gene sequence: CDR1 SGHTA, CDR2 FQGTGA. CDR3 DNA: TGTGCTGTCCGGGCCCAGCGGGGGGTGGGTCGGTGCACAGATACGCAGTATTTT. Residues: CAVRAQRGVGRCTDTQYF.

The count of this clone is one. The V gene is TRBV9, the J gene TRBJ1-2; the match to TRBD1 covers 7 bases. The V gene's germline CDR1 is SGDLS and CDR2 YYNGEE. This CDR3 comprises 16 residues. V shed 1 base and J 8 bases; nucleotides not matched to a gene: 14. Here the CDR3 DNA reads TGTGCCAGCAGCGTATCAGAGGGGGCCCTCCAAGGAGGCTACACCTTC. Translating it yields CASSVSEGALQGGYTF.

This chain joins TRBV4-1 and TRBJ2-1; a possible D gene is TRBD1 (5 bases). CDR3 length: 17 residues. The V end lost 2 bases, the J end lost 1 base, and 15 bases lay between the germline ends. Germline assignment: CDR1 MGHRA and CDR2 YSYEKL. CDR3 sequence (DNA): TGCGCCAGCAGCCAATCCCCATCAGGGTTATCCTACAATGAGCAGTTCTTC. It encodes CASSQSPSGLSYNEQFF.

This rearrangement joins TRBV28 to TRBJ2-5; 11 bases match TRBD2. This CDR3 has 17 residues. The V gene end was trimmed by 5 bases and the J gene end by 1 base; junction bases not matched to a gene: 9. The germline CDR1 and CDR2 sequences are MDHEN and SYDVKM. In DNA form, the CDR3 reads TGTGCCAGCAGTGGGACTAGCGGCCGCCCTTCCCAAGAGACCCAGTACTTC. Its protein is CASSGTSGRPSQETQYF.

Worth noting for this clone: The conserved closing phenylalanine or tryptophan is absent in this CDR3, likely reflecting a read error. The limits of the CDR3 on the DNA are not certain, so only TCRdb's listed CDR3 is given. The chain joins TRBV21-1 to TRBJ1-2; the table's TRBD1 call for D was not verified on the DNA. TRBV21-1 is labeled a pseudogene. The length of the CDR3 is 12 amino acids, counting both ends. The CDR3 sequence is CASSKALRTGKC.